These 29 T cell receptor beta chains were all obtained from the same sample, sequenced in a study of Ad26.COV2.S vaccination and SARS-CoV-2 variants. Profiled with immunoSEQ multiplex PCR; TCRdb holds only in-frame clones, not every one. The data contain about 680,000 clones, 89% of them seen just once; the ten biggest clones take up nearly 1.5%. Treatment specified: around 19 received Ad26.COV2.S at low or high dose, single or two shots; 5 received placebo; per-sample allocation not given. Collection of samples fell on day 63 after the first vaccine or placebo injection. The starting material was peripheral blood, obtained in a trial of Ad26.COV2.S vaccine versus placebo. All receptors come from a person between 18 and 60 years old who received the Ad26.COV2.S COVID-19 vaccine or a placebo.

The chain couples TRBV7-2 to TRBJ2-7; D gene uncertain. Germline values: CDR1 SGHTA, CDR2 FQGNSA. V lost 4 bases, J lost 6 bases, and 16 bases lay in between. This CDR3 is built from 14 residues. For the CDR3, the DNA is TGTGCCAGCAGCTCGGGCGGATCCTCTCGCGAGCAGTACTTC. The encoded protein is CASSSGGSSREQYF. The full variable domain, with the rest looked up from reference TRBV7-2 and TRBJ2-7, is GAGVSQSPSNKVTEKGKDVELRCDPISGHTALYWYRQSLGQGLEFLIYFQGNSAPDKSGLPSDRFSAERTGGSVSTLTIQRTQQEDSAVYLCASSSGGSSREQYFGPGTRLTVT.

The V gene is TRBV19, the J gene TRBJ2-3, with 10 bases that match TRBD2. This CDR3 spans 15 amino acids. After removal of 4 bases from V and 2 bases from J, the junction contained 3 bases not matched to a gene. Germline lookup yields CDR1 LNHDA and CDR2 SQIVND (reference sequence). This chain's CDR3 is CASSNSGRPTDTQYF. The CDR3 DNA reads TGTGCCAGTAGTAATAGCGGGAGGCCCACAGATACGCAGTATTTT.

The chain carries TRBV3-1 (or the pseudogene TRBV3-2) and TRBJ1-4; 10 bases agree with TRBD1. The CDR3 length is 15 residues. J lost 8 bases, V lost 1 base, and 4 bases had no gene match. Germline V gene data show CDR1 as LGHDT and CDR2 as YNNKEL (reference sequence). The chain's CDR3 is CASSQVGTGDEKLFF. The DNA for the CDR3 is TGTGCCAGCAGCCAAGTCGGGACAGGGGACGAAAAACTGTTTTTT.

The chain uses TRBV14 and TRBJ2-7, with D perhaps matching TRBD1 (6 bases). CDR3 length equals 15 residues. The ends were cut back, 1 base at V and 4 bases at J, with 14 bases in the middle. Germline V gene data show CDR1 as SGHDN and CDR2 as FVKESK. The CDR3 reads CASSQVRGQVYEQYF. For the CDR3, the DNA is TGTGCCAGCAGCCAAGTAAGGGGACAAGTTTACGAGCAGTACTTC.

This chain uses TRBV9 with TRBJ2-7, with TRBD2 as a possible D gene (6 bases). Germline V lookup: CDR1 SGDLS, CDR2 YYNGEE. The CDR3 has 16 amino acids. Trimming took 1 base from V and 0 from J, leaving 14 bases between them. The CDR3 DNA sequence: TGTGCCAGCAGCGTAAGGGAGGTGGGGAACTCCTACGAGCAGTACTTC. Translating gives CASSVREVGNSYEQYF.

Concerning this clone: This specimen includes other DNA sequences encoding the same CDR3. The chain couples TRBV24-1 to TRBJ2-3, with unresolved D. V lost 2 bases to trimming and J lost 0 bases, with 8 bases between them. Germline CDR1 and CDR2: KGHDR and SFDVKD. The CDR3 extends over 15 amino acids. The DNA of the CDR3 is TGTGCCACCAGTGATTCCCGGACGAGCACAGATACGCAGTATTTT. Residues: CATSDSRTSTDTQYF.

The chain employs TRBV21-1 and TRBJ2-5; the table's D call, TRBD1, was not checked against the DNA. TRBV21-1 is designated a pseudogene. CDR3 size: 14 residues. CDR3 nucleotide sequence: TGTGCCAGCCGAGGACAGGTCAGACAAGAGACCCAGTACTTC. It encodes CASRGQVRQETQYF.

In regard to this clone: This same CDR3 is encoded by further DNA sequences in the sample. This chain uses TRBV2 with TRBJ2-5; D is unclear. Per the germline V gene, CDR1 is SNHLY and CDR2 is FYNNEI. V lost 1 base, J lost 2 bases, and 8 bases lay in between. This CDR3 region has 14 residues. The CDR3 here is CASSEVLRQETQYF. In DNA, the CDR3 is TGTGCCAGCAGTGAAGTATTGCGTCAAGAGACCCAGTACTTC.

This clone was detected a few times. The chain has TRBV25-1 and TRBJ2-2; D is perhaps TRBD1 (5 bases). V lost 7 bases, J lost 0 bases, and 9 bases lay in between. The CDR3 runs 14 residues. Per germline, CDR1 MGHDK and CDR2 SYGVNS. CDR3 protein: CASKGQPNTGELFF. CDR3 in DNA: TGTGCCAGCAAAGGACAACCGAACACCGGGGAGCTGTTTTTT.

The rearrangement uses TRBV18 and TRBJ1-6; TRBD1 might be the D (6 bases). CDR1 and CDR2 (germline): KGHSH, LQKENI. The CDR3 length is 15 residues. Deletions cut 1 base from V and 7 bases from J, with 11 bases between. CDR3 coding DNA: TGTGCCAGCTCACCACGCAGGGGCGTAAATTCACCCCTCCACTTT. Amino acid sequence: CASSPRRGVNSPLHF. The complete variable domain, with remaining parts taken from reference TRBV18 and TRBJ1-6, reads NAGVMQNPRHLVRRRGQEARLRCSPMKGHSHVYWYRQLPEEGLKFMVYLQKENIIDESGMPKERFSAEFPKEGPSILRIQQVVRGDSAAYFCASSPRRGVNSPLHFGNGTRLTVT.

This chain connects TRBV19 to TRBJ1-4; no definite D call. Looked up from germline, CDR1 is LNHDA and CDR2 is SQIVND (reference sequence). Trimming shortened V by 5 bases and J by 7 bases, and 17 bases separated the two germline ends. There are 15 residues in the CDR3. CDR3 sequence: CASSGLGLPVEKLFF. For the CDR3, the DNA is TGTGCCAGTAGTGGGTTGGGATTACCCGTTGAAAAACTGTTTTTT.

This chain links TRBV5-1 with TRBJ1-3; no firm D call. Germline lookup yields CDR1 SGHRS and CDR2 YFSETQ. V gave up 1 base and J gave up 2 bases, with 7 bases separating them. This CDR3 is 14 amino acids long. The CDR3 loop is CASSLPEPGNTIYF. Here the CDR3 DNA reads TGCGCCAGCAGCTTGCCCGAACCTGGAAACACCATATATTTT.

The chain links TRBV12-5 to TRBJ2-7, with 8 positions matching TRBD2. Germline CDR1 LGHNT, CDR2 FRNRAP. The CDR3 consists of 14 residues. J was trimmed by 2 bases and V by 7 bases; bases with no gene match: 7. CDR3 sequence reads: CASEASGGPYEQYF. CDR3 in DNA: TGTGCTAGTGAAGCGAGCGGGGGCCCCTACGAGCAGTACTTC.

The chain combines TRBV3-1 (or the pseudogene TRBV3-2) with TRBJ1-6, with D hard to call. The CDR3 spans 14 residues. V was shortened by 2 bases and J by 5 bases, with 7 bases between the two germline ends. Germline V gene lookup returns CDR1 LGHDT and CDR2 YNNKEL (reference sequence). DNA for the CDR3: TGTGCCAGCAGCCAATATGTGGATAATTCACCCCTCCACTTT. Translating gives CASSQYVDNSPLHF.

The chain uses TRBV28 and TRBJ1-2, with a possible D match to TRBD1 (6 bases). The germline V and J ends were trimmed by 3 bases and 4 bases, with 15 bases remaining between them. This CDR3 is built from 15 residues. Germline CDR1 reads MDHEN; CDR2 reads SYDVKM. The CDR3: CASSLGRGAVYGYTF. In DNA, the CDR3 is TGTGCCAGCAGTTTGGGAAGGGGGGCCGTCTATGGCTACACCTTC.

V gene TRBV19 combines with J gene TRBJ2-7, with D possibly being TRBD2 (5 bases). This CDR3 has 14 amino acids. Trimming shortened V by 3 bases and J by 0 bases, and 9 bases separated the two germline ends. The germline CDR1 and CDR2 sequences are LNHDA and SQIVND (reference sequence). The CDR3 DNA reads TGTGCCAGTAGTATGGAGGCAGCCTCCTACGAGCAGTACTTC. Its translation: CASSMEAASYEQYF.

This chain joins TRBV6-1 and TRBJ1-1; 7 bases map to TRBD1. From germline, CDR1 is MNHNS and CDR2 SASEGT. J gave up 6 bases and V 4 bases, and 14 bases lay outside the gene matches. The CDR3 totals 16 residues. In nucleotides, the CDR3 is TGTGCCAGCAGTGCGCCCACTACAGGGGCGGGGGCTGAAGCTTTCTTT. Its translation is CASSAPTTGAGAEAFF.

This clone has a single count. V and J are TRBV12-5 and TRBJ2-1; D is possibly TRBD1 (5 bases). V gave up 1 base and J gave up 3 bases, with 7 bases separating them. The CDR3 length is 14 residues. Germline CDR1 and CDR2: LGHNT and FRNRAP. CDR3 sequence: CASGLGQSYNEQFF. The CDR3 nucleotides are TGTGCTAGTGGTTTGGGACAGAGCTACAATGAGCAGTTCTTC.

CDR3 sequence reads: CATRITGQGAPLHF. Written as DNA, the CDR3 is TGTGCCACCAGAATCACAGGGCAGGGTGCACCCCTCCACTTT. The V gene is TRBV19, the J gene TRBJ1-6; possible D gene TRBD1, 6 bases. Germline CDR1 reads LNHDA; CDR2 reads SQIVND (reference sequence). The CDR3 consists of 14 residues. V lost 10 bases, J lost 11 bases, and 21 bases lay in between.

DNA of the CDR3: TGTGCCAGCAGTGATAATTTGGCGCACTCAAGCAATCAGCCCCAGCATTTT. Its protein is CASSDNLAHSSNQPQHF. The chain couples TRBV6-4 to TRBJ1-5; D remains ambiguous. The V and J ends lost 3 bases and 1 base respectively, with 16 bases between them. The CDR3 is 17 amino acids. Germline assignment: CDR1 MRHNA and CDR2 SNTAGT.

The V and J genes are TRBV19 and TRBJ2-4, with D possibly being TRBD1 or TRBD2 (5 bases each). This CDR3 comprises 14 residues. The germline CDR1 and CDR2 sequences are LNHDA and SQIVND (reference sequence). The V end was cut by 3 bases, the J end by 6 bases, with 12 bases between. The chain's CDR3 is CASSIQGGGNIQYF. CDR3 in DNA: TGTGCCAGTAGTATTCAGGGTGGGGGAAACATTCAGTACTTC.

The chain is built from TRBV6-5 and TRBJ2-2; D is perhaps TRBD1 (6 bases). Between the trimmed V and J ends, which lost 4 bases and 3 bases, there was a span of 12 bases. CDR1 MNHEY and CDR2 SVGAGI come from the germline V gene. The CDR3 spans 15 residues. The CDR3 reads CASSSWGPDTGELFF. The CDR3, as DNA: TGTGCCAGCAGTTCTTGGGGGCCCGACACCGGGGAGCTGTTTTTT.

The chain recombines TRBV19 with TRBJ1-4; D possibly corresponds to TRBD1 (5 bases). Germline CDR1 is LNHDA and CDR2 is SQIVND (reference sequence). The CDR3 totals 17 residues. Deletions cut 5 bases from V and 0 bases from J, with 16 bases between. The DNA for the CDR3 is TGTGCCAGTAGTCCCAGGGCAGGGAGCACAACTAATGAAAAACTGTTTTTT. This sequence encodes CASSPRAGSTTNEKLFF.

The chain carries TRBV19 and TRBJ1-1; D possibly corresponds to TRBD1 (5 bases). Germline V gene sequence: CDR1 LNHDA, CDR2 SQIVND (reference sequence). Trimming left V 8 bases short and J 5 bases short, with 15 bases between. The CDR3 has 13 residues. The CDR3 coding sequence is TGTGCCAGTTCTTCGACAGTACGGACTGAAGCTTTCTTT. Translated: CASSSTVRTEAFF.

This rearrangement joins TRBV7-9 to TRBJ2-1; D is possibly TRBD1 or TRBD2 (5 bases each). The CDR3 covers 14 residues. Germline V gene data show CDR1 as SEHNR and CDR2 as FQNEAQ (reference sequence). Trimming stripped 7 bases from V and 0 bases from J, with 10 bases between. The CDR3 loop reads CASNRDHSYNEQFF. CDR3 bases: TGTGCCAGCAATCGGGACCACTCCTACAATGAGCAGTTCTTC.

The chain recombines TRBV2 with TRBJ1-2, with 11 bases identical to TRBD1. The CDR3 is made up of 14 amino acids. Germline-derived CDR1 and CDR2 are SNHLY and FYNNEI. After removal of 4 bases from V and 4 bases from J, the junction contained 2 bases not matched to a gene. CDR3 sequence: CASSGTGGVYGYTF. The CDR3 region has the DNA TGTGCCAGCAGTGGGACAGGGGGCGTCTATGGCTACACCTTC. Using reference TRBV2 and TRBJ1-2 for the parts outside the CDR3, the full variable domain is EPEVTQTPSHQVTQMGQEVILRCVPISNHLYFYWYRQILGQKVEFLVSFYNNEISEKSEIFDDQFSVERPDGSNFTLKIRSTKLEDSAMYFCASSGTGGVYGYTFGSGTRLTVV.

The chain recombines TRBV7-2 with TRBJ2-7; 12 nucleotides align to TRBD2. The ends lost 5 bases at V and 7 bases at J; junction bases unmatched: 9. The germline V gene encodes CDR1 SGHTA and CDR2 FQGNSA. The CDR3 is 15 amino acids. The CDR3 DNA is TGTGCCAGCAGCACGGGACTAGCGGGTGTAGATGAGCAGTACTTC. Protein: CASSTGLAGVDEQYF.

The chain joins TRBV7-9 to TRBJ2-7; D remains unclear. This CDR3 has 14 amino acids. V dropped 1 base and J dropped 2 bases, with 9 bases sitting between them. The germline CDR1 and CDR2 sequences are SEHNR and FQNEAQ (reference sequence). The CDR3 DNA is TGTGCCAGCAGCTTAGATGGGGTTCCCTACGAGCAGTACTTC. This gives the protein CASSLDGVPYEQYF.

The chain combines TRBV10-3 with TRBJ1-5; weak D call: TRBD1 (6 bases). Trimming took 8 bases from V and 8 from J, leaving 19 bases between them. This CDR3 region has 14 residues. Germline loops: CDR1 ENHRY, CDR2 SYGVKD. The CDR3 DNA reads as TGTGCCATCGGCCGGGACAAAGCGGTTGAGCCCCAGCATTTT. This sequence encodes CAIGRDKAVEPQHF.